The source of this TCR beta chain is a study of T-cell reconstitution after alpha-beta-depleted transplantation in children. Unique molecular identifiers featured in how the TCRbeta library was prepared. Each CDR3 protein is one row after TCRdb ran MiXCR on the PCR reads. The repertoire includes 800,000 to 1,000,000 distinct CDR3 sequences, roughly 29% of them detected once, and roughly 31% sits in the top ten. In germline, CDR1 is SSHAT, CDR2 FNYEAQ (reference sequence). The CDR3 sequence is 15 residues long. The V and J ends lost 5 bases and 10 bases respectively, with 21 bases between them. The starting material was PBMCs, mostly from graft donor cells, obtained 360 days after TCRalphabeta/CD19-depleted stem cell transplant. This chain uses TRBV7-7 with TRBJ2-1; D tentatively reads TRBD1 or TRBD2 (5 bases each). This clonotype originated in a boy in the first two years of life who had a stem cell transplant for SCID, so the T cells may come from the graft donor. The CDR3 loop is CASSPLGTYPGEQFF. Written as DNA, the CDR3 is TGTGCCAGCAGCCCACTAGGGACCTACCCGGGAGAGCAGTTCTTC.